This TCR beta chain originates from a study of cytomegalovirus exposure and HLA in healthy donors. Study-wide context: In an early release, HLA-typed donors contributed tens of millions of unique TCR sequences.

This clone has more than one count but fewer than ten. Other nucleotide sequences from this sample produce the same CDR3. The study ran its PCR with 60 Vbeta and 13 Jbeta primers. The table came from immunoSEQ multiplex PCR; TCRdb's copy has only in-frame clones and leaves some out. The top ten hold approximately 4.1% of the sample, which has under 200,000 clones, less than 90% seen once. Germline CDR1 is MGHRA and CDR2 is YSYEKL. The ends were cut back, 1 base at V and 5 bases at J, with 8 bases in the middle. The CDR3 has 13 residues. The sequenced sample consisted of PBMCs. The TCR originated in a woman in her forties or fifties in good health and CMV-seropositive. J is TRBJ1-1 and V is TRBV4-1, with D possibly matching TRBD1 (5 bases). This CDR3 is CASSQGSGTEAFF. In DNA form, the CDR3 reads TGCGCCAGCAGCCAAGGGTCAGGGACTGAAGCTTTCTTT.